The 17 T cell receptor beta chains in this list originate from one sample, sequenced in a study of T cell clonality in common variable immunodeficiency. Some clones are missing from TCRdb's copy, which holds only in-frame ones; the method was immunoSEQ multiplex PCR. The sample contains about 50,000 clones, none of them singletons. The sample was peripheral blood mononuclear cells. These receptors were taken from a person aged 18 to 69 in good health.

Ten or more counts support this clone. The read ends 3 residues early relative to the CDR3; the germline J gene fills the gap. The rearrangement uses TRBV20-1 and TRBJ2-7; the match to TRBD1 covers 8 bases. CDR3 length equals 15 residues. From germline, CDR1 is DFQATT and CDR2 SNEGSKA (reference sequence). Trimming removed 1 base from V and 2 bases from J; junction bases left unmatched: 7. CDR3 sequence reads: CSARAQRQGTYEQYF. The CDR3 bases that were read are TGCAGTGCTAGAGCTCAGCGACAGGGGACCTACGAG.

This clone was counted between two and nine times. Read sequence stops 3 residues before the CDR3 end, and the germline J gene provides the missing end. This chain links TRBV20-1 with TRBJ1-5; D is undetermined. CDR3 length: 9 residues. The ends were cut back, 4 bases at V and 9 bases at J, with 4 bases in the middle. Germline V gene data show CDR1 as DFQATT and CDR2 as SNEGSKA (reference sequence). CDR3 bases read: TGCAGTGCTAACACGCCC. It is translated as CSANTP. The CDR3 reads in full as CSANTPQHF.

This clone was seen many times. The read terminates 3 residues ahead of where the CDR3 ends, so the germline J gene completes it. V is TRBV30 and J is TRBJ2-7, with TRBD2 matching over 9 bases. V lost 4 bases to trimming and J lost 1 base; unmatched junction nucleotides: 5. This CDR3 has 14 amino acids. From germline, CDR1 is GTSNPN and CDR2 SVGIG (reference sequence). CDR3 DNA (partial): TGTGCCTGGACTAGGCTAGCGGGGTCCTACGAG. The encoded protein is CAWTRLAGSYE. The whole CDR3 protein is CAWTRLAGSYEQYF.

This clone has at least ten counts. The CDR3 DNA, read in part, is TGCGCCAGCAGTGGACAAGCATACAATGAG. The encoded protein is CASSGQAYNE. The entire CDR3 protein is CASSGQAYNEQFF. The J gene is TRBJ2-1, the V gene TRBV10-1; D is unresolved. The DNA ends 3 residues before the CDR3 does, and the rest of the CDR3 is filled in from the germline J gene. The CDR3 has 13 amino acids. Germline CDR1 and CDR2: WNHNN and SYGVQD (reference sequence). V gave up 4 bases and J gave up 4 bases, with 8 bases separating them.

There are many counts of this clone. The read gets to within 3 residues of the CDR3 end, and the germline J gene fills in the rest. This chain uses TRBV10-3 with TRBJ2-7; TRBD1 aligns across 11 bases. CDR1 and CDR2 (germline): ENHRY, SYGVKD. This CDR3 is built from 15 residues. Trimming took 3 bases from V and 6 from J; bases not matched to a gene: 7. The part of the CDR3 DNA that was read is TGTGCCATCAGTGAACGAGGACAGGGGGCTGGCGAG. Its translation is CAISERGQGAGE. The whole CDR3 protein is CAISERGQGAGEQYF.

Of note for this clone: Coverage ceases 3 residues before the CDR3 finishes, and the germline J gene fills in the end. The V call is TRBV11-1, the J call TRBJ2-2; weak D call: TRBD2 (6 bases). The germline CDR1 and CDR2 sequences are SGHAT and FQDESV (reference sequence). The CDR3 extends over 15 amino acids. The ends were cut back, 2 bases at V and 2 bases at J, with 9 bases in the middle. This chain's CDR3 is CASSLRGCNTGELFF. The CDR3 DNA, read in part, is TGTGCCAGCAGCTTACGGGGGTGTAACACCGGGGAG.

This clone has at least ten counts. The read terminates 3 residues ahead of where the CDR3 ends, so the germline J gene completes it. V and J are TRBV5-1 and TRBJ2-3; the D gene is possibly TRBD2 (5 bases). CDR3 length: 16 amino acids. V lost 0 bases to trimming and J lost 2 bases, with 13 bases between them. Germline assignment: CDR1 SGHRS and CDR2 YFSETQ. CDR3 region: CASSLGLARVTDTQYF. The CDR3 DNA, read in part, is TGCGCCAGCAGCTTGGGGCTAGCAAGGGTCACAGATACG.

There are many counts of this clone. The read is 3 residues too short to cover the CDR3 end, so that end is filled in from the germline J gene. The chain couples TRBV5-1 to TRBJ1-1, with D possibly TRBD1 on 5 matching bases. Trimming took off 3 bases at V and 1 base at J, with 13 bases between the two ends. Germline V gives CDR1 SGHRS, CDR2 YFSETQ. The CDR3 covers 15 residues. This CDR3 is CASSSQVHSNTEAFF. The sequenced part of the CDR3 DNA is TGCGCCAGCAGCTCACAGGTGCACTCGAACACTGAA.

This clone was found many times. The CDR3 end is not reached by the read, which stops 3 residues before it; the germline J gene fills it in. V gene TRBV30 combines with J gene TRBJ2-1; 8 nucleotides line up with TRBD2. The length of the CDR3 is 13 residues. From germline, CDR1 is GTSNPN and CDR2 SVGIG (reference sequence). V lost 8 bases, J lost 5 bases, and 8 bases stayed unmatched. The covered CDR3 bases are TGTGCCACTGTAGCGGGAATTAACAATGAG. Encoded protein: CATVAGINNE. The full CDR3 is CATVAGINNEQFF.

In its sample, this clone was seen many times. The read ends 3 residues before the CDR3 terminus; that terminus is restored from the germline J gene. The chain employs TRBV6-1 and TRBJ2-4; unclear D gene. The CDR3 sequence is 16 residues long. V was cut by 2 bases and J by 0 bases, with 11 bases left in between. Germline assignment: CDR1 MNHNS and CDR2 SASEGT. CDR3 bases read: TGTGCCAGCAGTGAAAGGGCCAGATTAGCCAAAAACATT. Translation gives CASSERARLAKNI. The CDR3 in full is CASSERARLAKNIQYF.

In the case of this clone: The CDR3 extends 3 residues past the end of the read, so its final part is completed from the germline J gene. The rearrangement links TRBV6-2 or TRBV6-3 to TRBJ2-2; perhaps TRBD2 as D (7 bases). Germline CDR1 and CDR2: MNHEY and SVGEGT. The CDR3 is 17 residues long. V shed 5 bases and J shed 6 bases, with 22 bases lying between them. CDR3 DNA (partial): TGTGCCAGCAGTCCCCTTATCGGGGGGCCGGGCGCCGGGGAG. Protein: CASSPLIGGPGAGE. The complete CDR3 protein is CASSPLIGGPGAGELFF.

This clone was seen many times. The CDR3 end falls 3 residues outside the read, so it is completed with the germline J gene. The chain is built from TRBV7-3 and TRBJ2-1, with 12 bases lining up with TRBD2. The germline CDR1 and CDR2 sequences are SGHTA and FQGTGA. Germline trimming cut 5 bases from V and 8 bases from J; bases unmatched to any gene: 10. The CDR3 is 16 amino acids. The CDR3 reads CASSQGLAGSGYEQFF. CDR3 DNA (partial): TGTGCCAGCAGCCAAGGACTAGCGGGGTCAGGCTATGAG.

This clone was counted only a few times. The CDR3 end lies 3 residues beyond the end of the read and is filled in from the germline J gene. The chain couples TRBV19 to TRBJ1-5, with D perhaps matching TRBD1 (5 bases). Germline V CDR1 and CDR2: LNHDA, SQIVND (reference sequence). Trimming cost V 6 bases and J 2 bases, with 17 bases left between them. This CDR3 spans 16 amino acids. The CDR3 sequence: CASSQSGGGGNQPQHF. The CDR3 bases that were read are TGTGCCAGTAGCCAAAGTGGGGGGGGAGGCAATCAGCCC.

This clone was observed at least ten times. Read data end 3 residues before the CDR3 end; the end is taken from the germline J gene. The chain recombines TRBV7-9 with TRBJ1-2; weak D call: TRBD1 (5 bases). Germline V gene lookup returns CDR1 SEHNR and CDR2 FQNEAQ (reference sequence). There are 15 residues in the CDR3. V lost 6 bases and J 7 bases, leaving 21 bases between the germline ends. CDR3 sequence reads: CASRSTGGSVGGYTF. The CDR3 bases that were read are TGTGCCAGCAGATCGACGGGGGGAAGTGTCGGTGGC.

With regard to this clone: The read halts 3 residues ahead of the CDR3 end, with the missing end drawn from the germline J gene. J is TRBJ1-3 and V is TRBV7-9; TRBD1 might be the D (6 bases). Germline assignment: CDR1 SEHNR and CDR2 FQNEAQ (reference sequence). Deletions cut 5 bases from V and 1 base from J, with 12 bases between. The length of the CDR3 is 15 residues. The part of the CDR3 DNA that was read is TGTGCCAGCAGCACTCGACAGGCATCTGGAAACACC. Translation gives CASSTRQASGNT. The full CDR3 sequence reads CASSTRQASGNTIYF.

The table lists this clone with many counts. The DNA ends 3 residues before the CDR3 does, and the rest of the CDR3 is filled in from the germline J gene. The genes are TRBV12-3 or TRBV12-4 and TRBJ2-3; D perhaps matches TRBD1 (5 bases). The CDR3 totals 15 residues. Trimming pared 6 bases from V and 4 bases from J, leaving 17 bases between. The part of the CDR3 DNA that was read is TGTGCCAGCAGGCTTTTATTGGGGCCATCAGATACG. Its protein is CASRLLLGPSDT. The CDR3 as a whole reads CASRLLLGPSDTQYF.

This clone was observed at least ten times. CDR3 DNA (partial): TGTGCCTGGAGTTCAGGACAGGGGCAGACTGAA. This codes for CAWSSGQGQTE. Given in full, the CDR3 is CAWSSGQGQTEAFF. V usage is TRBV30 and J usage is TRBJ1-1; 9 bases line up with TRBD1. The read halts 3 residues ahead of the CDR3 end, with the missing end drawn from the germline J gene. Unmatched junction bases numbered 6, after V lost 2 bases and J lost 5 bases. This CDR3 contains 14 residues. Looked up from germline, CDR1 is GTSNPN and CDR2 is SVGIG (reference sequence).